This TCR beta chain comes out of a study of a mutant IDH1 vaccine in newly diagnosed glioma. Study as a whole: Mean patient age was around 40 years; around 60% were male and approximately 38% female.

Using immunoSEQ multiplex PCR, the repertoire was profiled, and TCRdb retains in-frame clones only, with some absent. The sample records about 66,000 clones, approximately 84% being singletons. This CDR3 has 14 residues. Trimming shortened V by 7 bases and J by 4 bases, and 14 bases separated the two germline ends. Germline V gene sequence: CDR1 LNHDA, CDR2 SQIVND (reference sequence). The sample's time point: week 11, during vaccination. Mutant IDH1 20-mer peptide, at 300 ug, made up each vaccine dose, with topical imiquimod. New WHO grade 3 or 4 astrocytomas that were IDH1-mutant and ATRX-lost had been found in donors. On this clone itself: Its antigen is not identified.

Study-wide results and caveats: Patients showed vaccine-induced immune responses at a rate of under 95%.

The receptor's source is a woman aged 45 to 65 with glioma. Sequencing was performed on PBMCs, taken from a glioma patient whose treatment included an IDH1 peptide vaccine. This sequence joins TRBV19 and TRBJ1-5; possibly TRBD1 for D (5 bases). CDR3 in DNA: TGTGCCAGTAAAATCGACGGGGGAAATCAGCCCCAGCATTTT. Amino acids: CASKIDGGNQPQHF.